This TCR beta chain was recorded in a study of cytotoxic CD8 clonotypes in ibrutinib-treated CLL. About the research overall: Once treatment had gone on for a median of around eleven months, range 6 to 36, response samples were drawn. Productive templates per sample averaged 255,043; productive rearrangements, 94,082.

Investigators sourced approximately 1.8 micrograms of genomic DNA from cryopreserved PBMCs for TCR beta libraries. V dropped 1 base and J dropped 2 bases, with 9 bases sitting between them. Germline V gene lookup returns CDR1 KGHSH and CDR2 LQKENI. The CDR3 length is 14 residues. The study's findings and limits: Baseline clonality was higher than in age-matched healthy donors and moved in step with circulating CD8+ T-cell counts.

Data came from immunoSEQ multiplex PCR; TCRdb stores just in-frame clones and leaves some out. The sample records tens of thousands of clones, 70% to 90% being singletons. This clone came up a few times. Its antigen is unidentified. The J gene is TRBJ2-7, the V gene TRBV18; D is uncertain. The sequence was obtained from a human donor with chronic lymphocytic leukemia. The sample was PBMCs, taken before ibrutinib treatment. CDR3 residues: CASSPLQTTYEQYF. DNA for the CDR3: TGTGCCAGCTCACCACTGCAAACCACCTACGAGCAGTACTTC.